This record concerns one T cell receptor (beta chain) sequence. Its specificity is not known. This sample stems from a study of response to subunit inactivated influenza vaccine. Study findings and constraints: T cells newly recruited by each seasonal influenza vaccination are few, the authors suggested.

The CDR3 runs to 15 residues. V lost 1 base to trimming and J lost 2 bases, with 12 bases between them. The germline V gene has CDR1 SGHRS and CDR2 YFSETQ. TCRdb itself ran the RT-PCR reads through MiXCR, one entry per CDR3 protein. The table lists almost 250,000 distinct CDR3 sequences, 12% of them singletons, with over 6.5% in the top ten. The sequenced sample was non-naive T cells sorted from PBMCs, obtained around two weeks before vaccination. This receptor was identified in a man between 45 and 60 years old who received an inactivated influenza vaccine. This chain links TRBV5-1 with TRBJ2-5; D is unclear. The CDR3 bases are TGCGCCAGCAGCTTGATGAAGGCAGCTCAAGAGACCCAGTACTTC. It translates to CASSLMKAAQETQYF.